What follows is one T cell receptor (beta chain) and its context. This specimen comes from a study of technical replicates of blood from a few donors. Sequencing used immunoSEQ multiplex PCR; TCRdb keeps in-frame clones, though not all of them. The sample contains about 66,000 clones, about 91% of which appear only once. V lost 9 bases and J 0 bases, leaving 15 bases between the germline ends. The CDR3 has 15 residues. Per germline, CDR1 LNHDA and CDR2 SQIVND (reference sequence). This TCR was recovered from a human donor in good health. The V call is TRBV19, the J call TRBJ2-1; D perhaps matches TRBD1 (5 bases). Sequencing used T cells isolated from PBMCs. The CDR3: CASRPGPSSYNEQFF. DNA for the CDR3: TGTGCCAGCCGCCCAGGGCCTAGCTCCTACAATGAGCAGTTCTTC.